This T cell receptor (beta chain) was sequenced for a study of patients and donors after allogeneic stem cell transplantation. TCRdb fed the RT-PCR reads into MiXCR, producing one record per CDR3 protein. The sample contains 150,000 to 200,000 distinct CDR3 sequences, about 30% of which appear only once. The receptor was isolated from a human donor who was either an allogeneic HSCT recipient or a stem cell or donor lymphocyte infusion donor (not recorded which). It is not recorded whose cells these are; they may come from a transplant donor. Specimen: blood, either unsorted or a sorted T cell fraction (not recorded which).

In DNA form, the CDR3 reads TGTGCCAGCAGCTTTTTTTCCCTAGCGGGAGCAACCACAGATACGCAGTATTTT. This sequence encodes CASSFFSLAGATTDTQYF. The V gene is TRBV13, the J gene TRBJ2-3; 10 bases agree with TRBD2. The ends lost 3 bases at V and 2 bases at J; junction bases unmatched: 11. The CDR3 sequence is 18 residues long. Germline V lookup: CDR1 PRHDT, CDR2 FYEKMQ (reference sequence).